This T cell receptor beta chain was identified in a study of blood T cells in healthy people across ages. CDR1 and CDR2 (germline): DFQATT, SNEGSKA (reference sequence). The V and J ends lost 3 bases and 5 bases respectively, with 10 bases between them. CDR3 size: 12 residues. Peripheral blood was drawn, approximately 9.7 milliliters per donor. Primed by a sample-barcoded 5' primer and a J-beta primer mix, a second PCR proceeded for about 6 to 11 cycles. Via MiXCR, TCRdb re-called the 5' RACE reads, giving one row per CDR3 protein. Of over 450,000 distinct CDR3 sequences listed, 24% are singletons. Another study also made use of these data, one on T cells of mothers and their children.

The sample taken for sequencing was blood. The clonotype comes from a boy younger than 18 in good health. The chain joins TRBV20-1 to TRBJ2-5, with D perhaps being TRBD1 or TRBD2 (5 bases each). The CDR3 DNA is TGCAGTGCTAGGGTGGGGACGGAGACCCAGTACTTC. Its translation: CSARVGTETQYF.